This T cell receptor (beta chain) derives from a study of T-cell reconstitution after alpha-beta-depleted transplantation in children. General observations from the study: T-cell numbers and diversity, one year after transplant, stemmed largely from T cells that were newly produced.

Preparation of the TCRbeta library involved a method that used unique molecular identifiers. TCRdb recomputed calls from the PCR reads with MiXCR, one row per CDR3 protein. Among hundreds of thousands of distinct CDR3 sequences listed, 17% were seen once. Concerning this clonotype: The antigen is unknown.

Trimming stripped 2 bases from V and 2 bases from J, with 16 bases between. The CDR3 sequence is 17 residues long. Looked up from germline, CDR1 is MNHEY and CDR2 is SVGEGT. This sequence was found in a male patient between 2 and 15 years old who had a stem cell transplant for acute lymphoblastic leukemia, so the T cells may come from the graft donor. Sequenced material: PBMCs, mostly from graft donor cells, taken 360 days after TCRalphabeta/CD19-depleted stem cell transplant. The chain employs TRBV6-2 or TRBV6-3 and TRBJ1-5, with D hard to call. This CDR3 is CASSYTRGLSGNQPQHF. The CDR3 DNA is TGTGCCAGCAGTTACACCCGAGGGCTTTCGGGCAATCAGCCCCAGCATTTT.